This T cell receptor (beta chain) was sequenced in a study of identical twins. Overall study findings and caveats: Low generation-probability sequences were in excess among twin-shared out-of-frame alpha sequences. Memory repertoires showed no such pattern, whereas abundant cord blood beta clonotypes carried fewer insertions.

In germline, CDR1 is MNHEY, CDR2 SMNVEV (reference sequence). This CDR3 region has 13 residues. The V and J ends lost 6 bases and 0 bases respectively, with 5 bases between them. Concerning this clonotype: Its antigen is not known.

Healthy Caucasians made up all donors. Each cDNA held unique molecular identifiers, and template switching gave it a universal primer site. TCRdb re-called the 5' RACE reads through MiXCR, storing one row per CDR3 protein. The sample gives approximately 350,000 distinct CDR3 sequences, around an eighth of which show up once; approximately 7.6% is in the top ten. The sample also formed part of further work on yellow fever vaccine responses in identical twins.

This chain connects TRBV27 to TRBJ2-2; D call uncertain. The TCR comes from a woman younger than 30 in good health. Sequencing was done on a sample of CD8+ T cells sorted from blood. CDR3 region: CASRPANTGELFF. CDR3 in DNA: TGTGCCAGCAGGCCGGCGAACACCGGGGAGCTGTTTTTT.